The sample holds many counts of the clone carrying this TCR beta chain. The antigen is unknown. This entry is derived from a study of regulatory T cells in long-lasting Graves disease. Whole-study findings and limits: Those with persistent disease had in common more public clonotypes (2,741) than new patients (approximately 890).

CDR3 regions were amplified by Arm-PCR using iRepertoire HTBI primers to build TCR beta libraries. TCRdb analysed the multiplex PCR reads with MiXCR anew, one entry per CDR3 protein. The sample has some 460,000 distinct CDR3 sequences, 15% to 20% seen once. The time point here: newly diagnosed GD, antithyroid drugs for less than 3 months. PBMC RNA served as the TCR library source. The junction had 17 bases not matched to a gene; V was cut back by 4 bases and J by 12 bases. The CDR3 consists of 14 residues. CDR1 is GTSNPN and CDR2 is SVGIG in the germline V gene (reference sequence). This sample also belongs to another study, concerning T cells in Graves' hyperthyroidism and ophthalmopathy. That publication notes: Patients were excluded because of uncontrolled infection, other autoimmune disease, pregnancy or lactation.

This sequence joins TRBV30 and TRBJ1-2; TRBD1 matches 7 bases. This clonotype originated in a man aged 35-49 years with Graves disease. This specimen consisted of peripheral blood mononuclear cells (PBMCs), obtained at new diagnosis, from a patient treated with antithyroid drugs. The CDR3, as DNA: TGTGCCTGGATAAATCTGGGACAGCGCCGTATTCACACCTTC. It codes for CAWINLGQRRIHTF. Drawing the rest from reference TRBV30 and TRBJ1-2, the complete variable domain is SQTIHQWPATLVQPVGSPLSLECTVEGTSNPNLYWYRQAAGRGLQLLFYSVGIGQISSEVPQNLSASRPQDRQFILSSKKLLLSDSGFYLCAWINLGQRRIHTFGSGTRLTVV.